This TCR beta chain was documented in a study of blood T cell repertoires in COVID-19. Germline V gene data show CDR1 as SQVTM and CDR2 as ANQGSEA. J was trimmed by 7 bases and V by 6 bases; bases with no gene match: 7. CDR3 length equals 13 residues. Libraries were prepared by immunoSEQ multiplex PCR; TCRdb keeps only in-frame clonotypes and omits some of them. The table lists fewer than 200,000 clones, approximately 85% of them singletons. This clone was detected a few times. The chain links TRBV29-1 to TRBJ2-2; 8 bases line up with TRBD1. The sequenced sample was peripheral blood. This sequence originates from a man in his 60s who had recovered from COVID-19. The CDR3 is CSVGQGGNGELFF. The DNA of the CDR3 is TGCAGCGTAGGACAGGGTGGTAACGGGGAGCTGTTTTTT.